Detailed here is one TCR beta chain. Its antigen is unknown. Germline CDR1 is MDHEN and CDR2 is SYDVKM. This CDR3 has 17 amino acids. After removal of 7 bases from V and 1 base from J, the junction contained 13 bases not matched to a gene. This sample was taken from a study of radiotherapy plus CTLA-4 blockade in lung cancer. Regarding the study as a whole: Response, reportedly, was best predicted by interferon-beta along with early blood T cell clone dynamics. Radiotherapy plus ipilimumab was followed by expansion in blood of tumor-derived TCR clones.

This table comes from immunoSEQ multiplex PCR, and its TCRdb copy is limited to in-frame clones, with some not included. The data show over 75,000 clones, 83% seen once. The chain carries TRBV28 and TRBJ1-1; TRBD1 agrees at 9 bases. The clonotype was recovered from a human donor with non-small cell lung cancer who had stable disease on radiotherapy plus ipilimumab. This sample comprised peripheral blood, obtained from a patient treated with radiotherapy plus ipilimumab. CDR3: CASIPPGQGRANTEAFF. As DNA, the CDR3 is TGTGCCAGCATCCCCCCGGGACAGGGAAGGGCGAACACTGAAGCTTTCTTT. The full variable domain, with the rest looked up from reference TRBV28 and TRBJ1-1, is DVKVTQSSRYLVKRTGEKVFLECVQDMDHENMFWYRQDPGLGLRLIYFSYDVKMKEKGDIPEGYSVSREKKERFSLILESASTNQTSMYLCASIPPGQGRANTEAFFGQGTRLTVV.